One and the same sample provided the 21 T cell receptor beta chains below, sequenced in a study of blood T cell repertoires in COVID-19 (dated by TCRdb to the early 2020s). The library was built by means of the immunoSEQ multiplex PCR assay. TCRdb mirrors the immuneACCESS table, restricted to in-frame sequences. Some clones are absent from its copies; in checked studies, under half trace to an unresolved V gene, and the reason for the others is unknown. This sample is represented by about 240,000 clones; about 80% of them were singletons. Together, the top ten hold 9.6% of the sample. The sequencing sample was made of peripheral blood. All receptors derive from a woman of 80 years or more with acute or convalescent COVID-19.

This chain uses TRBV7-3 with TRBJ2-2, with TRBD1 matching 9 bases. Germline V gene data show CDR1 as SGHTA and CDR2 as FQGTGA. Unmatched junction bases numbered 4, after V lost 3 bases and J lost 2 bases. This CDR3 region has 16 residues. The CDR3 DNA sequence: TGTGCCAGCAGCTTTACCACAGGGGGCAACACCGGGGAGCTGTTTTTT. Amino acid sequence: CASSFTTGGNTGELFF.

The chain links TRBV2 to TRBJ1-6; D is possibly TRBD1 (5 bases). This CDR3 has 15 amino acids. Trimming removed 6 bases from V and 0 bases from J, with 9 bases in between. Germline CDR1 is SNHLY and CDR2 is FYNNEI. CDR3 amino acids: CASREGSSYNSPLHF. CDR3 in DNA: TGTGCCAGCAGGGAGGGGAGCTCCTATAATTCACCCCTCCACTTT.

CDR3 in amino acids: CASRGDGETQYF. The CDR3 DNA reads TGCGCCAGCAGGGGAGATGGTGAGACCCAGTACTTC. The chain employs TRBV10-2 and TRBJ2-5; the D gene is possibly TRBD2 (5 bases). The CDR3 is 12 amino acids. V lost 6 bases and J 5 bases, leaving 10 bases between the germline ends. CDR1 is WSHSY and CDR2 is SAAADI in the germline V gene.

The chain uses TRBV27 and TRBJ1-2; 9 positions agree with TRBD1. V lost 6 bases and J lost 8; bases outside the gene matches: 7. The CDR3 sequence is 13 residues long. CDR1 MNHEY and CDR2 SMNVEV come from the germline V gene (reference sequence). DNA of the CDR3: TGTGCCAGCAGCCGGGGACAGGGAGGAGGCTACACCTTC. It encodes CASSRGQGGGYTF.

This clone was picked up one time. This rearrangement joins TRBV12-5 to TRBJ2-6, with D possibly being TRBD1 (5 bases). The CDR3 loop spans 17 amino acids. The germline V and J ends were trimmed by 4 bases and 0 bases, with 13 bases remaining between them. Germline values: CDR1 LGHNT, CDR2 FRNRAP. The CDR3 protein is CASGSSRVSSGANVLTF. The CDR3 nucleotides are TGTGCTAGTGGTTCATCCAGGGTTAGCTCTGGGGCCAACGTCCTGACTTTC. Full variable domain (missing parts from reference TRBV12-5 and TRBJ2-6): DARVTQTPRHKVTEMGQEVTMRCQPILGHNTVFWYRQTMMQGLELLAYFRNRAPLDDSGMPKDRFSAEMPDATLATLKIQPSEPRDSAVYFCASGSSRVSSGANVLTFGAGSRLTVL.

The rearrangement links TRBV5-6 to TRBJ2-2; 9 nucleotides line up with TRBD2. This CDR3 region has 16 residues. Germline V lookup: CDR1 SGHDT, CDR2 YYEEEE. Losses at the gene ends were 2 bases for V and 0 bases for J; bases not matched to a gene: 2. The CDR3 loop is CASSFSGGPNTGELFF. Here the CDR3 DNA reads TGTGCCAGCAGCTTCAGCGGGGGGCCGAACACCGGGGAGCTGTTTTTT.

V is TRBV5-1 and J is TRBJ1-3, with 9 bases identical to TRBD1. CDR1 and CDR2 from the germline V gene are SGHRS and YFSETQ. The CDR3 has 16 amino acids. The J segment lost 2 bases and the V segment lost 4 bases, leaving 7 bases of the junction unmatched. Written as DNA, the CDR3 is TGCGCCAGCAGCCAAGGACAGGGGTTGGCTGGAAACACCATATATTTT. This codes for CASSQGQGLAGNTIYF.

The CDR3 DNA follows: TGTGCCAGCAGCCAAGTCCTGACCCGACAGGGCGAGCAGTACTTC. Encoded protein: CASSQVLTRQGEQYF. V is TRBV3-1 (or the pseudogene TRBV3-2) and J is TRBJ2-7; 7 positions match TRBD1. The germline CDR1 and CDR2 sequences are LGHDT and YNNKEL (reference sequence). This CDR3 has 15 residues. Germline trimming cut 1 base from V and 6 bases from J; bases unmatched to any gene: 9.

This clone was seen just once. The chain has TRBV25-1 and TRBJ2-1; 9 nucleotides agree with TRBD1. The germline V gene has CDR1 MGHDK and CDR2 SYGVNS. J lost 7 bases, V lost 5 bases, and 6 bases had no gene match. The CDR3 loop spans 14 amino acids. This chain's CDR3 is CASSPGQGRNEQFF. The DNA for the CDR3 is TGTGCCAGCAGTCCGGGACAGGGTAGGAATGAGCAGTTCTTC. The full variable domain, in which reference TRBV25-1 and TRBJ2-1 provide the parts outside the CDR3, is EADIYQTPRYLVIGTGKKITLECSQTMGHDKMYWYQQDPGMELHLIHYSYGVNSTEKGDLSSESTVSRIRTEHFPLTLESARPSHTSQYLCASSPGQGRNEQFFGPGTRLTVL.

V is TRBV3-1 (or the pseudogene TRBV3-2) and J is TRBJ1-6, with TRBD1 as a possible D gene (6 bases). The CDR3 loop spans 15 amino acids. V shed 2 bases and J shed 7 bases, with 12 bases lying between them. The germline V gene encodes CDR1 LGHDT and CDR2 YNNKEL (reference sequence). The CDR3 DNA reads TGTGCCAGCAGCCAAACAGGGAACGGAAATTCACCCCTCCACTTT. Its protein is CASSQTGNGNSPLHF.

V and J are TRBV27 and TRBJ2-7; 7 positions agree with TRBD2. The germline V gene has CDR1 MNHEY and CDR2 SMNVEV (reference sequence). This CDR3 comprises 13 residues. J was trimmed by 7 bases and V by 7 bases; bases with no gene match: 10. Here the CDR3 DNA reads TGTGCCAGCATCGACTCTGGGGGGGTTGAGCAGTACTTC. Translating gives CASIDSGGVEQYF.

The chain uses TRBV3-1 (or the pseudogene TRBV3-2) and TRBJ1-3, with TRBD1 matching over 11 bases. Germline V CDR1 and CDR2: LGHDT, YNNKEL (reference sequence). CDR3 size: 17 residues. The V and J ends lost 0 bases and 3 bases, in that order; junction bases with no gene match: 4. CDR3 sequence reads: CASSQDRTGGYGNTIYF. The CDR3 DNA is TGTGCCAGCAGCCAAGATAGGACAGGGGGCTATGGAAACACCATATATTTT.

This sequence joins TRBV7-2 and TRBJ2-7; 12 bases align to TRBD2. V shed 5 bases, J shed 3 bases, and the junction held 2 bases outside the gene matches. There are 14 residues in the CDR3. CDR1 SGHTA and CDR2 FQGNSA come from the germline V gene. In DNA form, the CDR3 reads TGTGCCAGCAGCCAACTAGCGGGGGGCTACGAGCAGTACTTC. Translating it yields CASSQLAGGYEQYF.

The chain combines TRBV2 with TRBJ2-7; D perhaps matches TRBD1 (6 bases). The germline V gene encodes CDR1 SNHLY and CDR2 FYNNEI. V was pared by 6 bases and J by 2 bases, with 8 bases between. The CDR3 is made up of 12 amino acids. The CDR3 sequence is CASRGDTYEQYF. The CDR3 DNA sequence: TGTGCCAGCAGGGGGGACACCTACGAGCAGTACTTC. Full variable domain (missing parts from reference TRBV2 and TRBJ2-7): EPEVTQTPSHQVTQMGQEVILRCVPISNHLYFYWYRQILGQKVEFLVSFYNNEISEKSEIFDDQFSVERPDGSNFTLKIRSTKLEDSAMYFCASRGDTYEQYFGPGTRLTVT.

The rearrangement uses TRBV3-1 (or the pseudogene TRBV3-2) and TRBJ2-5; TRBD2 matches at 13 bases. V lost 1 base, J lost 6 bases, and 8 bases stayed unmatched. Germline V lookup: CDR1 LGHDT, CDR2 YNNKEL (reference sequence). The CDR3 totals 17 residues. Here the CDR3 DNA reads TGTGCCAGCAGCCAAGCCGGGACTAGCGGGGTAGGAAAGACCCAGTACTTC. Protein: CASSQAGTSGVGKTQYF.

The rearrangement uses TRBV18 and TRBJ1-2; D might be TRBD1 (6 bases). Germline V gene sequence: CDR1 KGHSH, CDR2 LQKENI. Trimming shortened V by 3 bases and J by 0 bases, and 14 bases separated the two germline ends. The CDR3 length is 16 residues. DNA of the CDR3: TGTGCCAGCTCACCTGGACAGTTACCAGCTAACTATGGCTACACCTTC. Translation: CASSPGQLPANYGYTF.

This chain links TRBV9 with TRBJ2-7, with a possible D match to TRBD1 (6 bases). Germline V lookup: CDR1 SGDLS, CDR2 YYNGEE. Trimming pared 4 bases from V and 4 bases from J, leaving 12 bases between. This CDR3 region has 13 residues. CDR3 sequence reads: CASSPGHWYEQYF. CDR3 nucleotide sequence: TGTGCCAGCAGCCCGGGACATTGGTACGAGCAGTACTTC.

CDR3 loop: CASSQDWQAQRGYTF. The CDR3 bases are TGTGCCAGCAGCCAAGACTGGCAGGCCCAACGAGGCTACACCTTC. The chain has TRBV3-1 (or the pseudogene TRBV3-2) and TRBJ1-2, with unresolved D. CDR1 and CDR2 (germline): LGHDT, YNNKEL (reference sequence). The CDR3 contains 15 residues. V shed 0 bases and J shed 8 bases, with 16 bases lying between them.

This clone was recorded once. The chain joins TRBV2 to TRBJ1-5, with a possible D match to TRBD1 (5 bases). This CDR3 is built from 15 residues. V lost 0 bases to trimming and J lost 6 bases, with 12 bases between them. The germline V gene has CDR1 SNHLY and CDR2 FYNNEI. CDR3 region: CASSEARSGIQPQHF. In DNA, the CDR3 is TGTGCCAGCAGTGAAGCGCGATCAGGGATTCAGCCCCAGCATTTT.

CDR3 DNA: TGTGCCAGCAGATCAGGGGGCGAGCAGTACTTC. Encoded protein: CASRSGGEQYF. The genes are TRBV28 and TRBJ2-7; 7 bases fit TRBD1. This CDR3 spans 11 amino acids. Germline V gives CDR1 MDHEN, CDR2 SYDVKM. The V and J ends lost 6 bases and 6 bases, in that order; junction bases with no gene match: 2. The entire variable domain, with the rest obtained from reference TRBV28 and TRBJ2-7, is as follows: DVKVTQSSRYLVKRTGEKVFLECVQDMDHENMFWYRQDPGLGLRLIYFSYDVKMKEKGDIPEGYSVSREKKERFSLILESASTNQTSMYLCASRSGGEQYFGPGTRLTVT.

This clone was seen a handful of times. CDR3: CASSLPVGALDTQYF. CDR3 sequence (DNA): TGTGCCAGTAGTCTCCCGGTGGGGGCACTAGATACGCAGTATTTT. V gene TRBV19 combines with J gene TRBJ2-3; D might be TRBD1 (6 bases). The V gene's germline CDR1 is LNHDA and CDR2 SQIVND (reference sequence). Trimming took off 5 bases at V and 5 bases at J, with 17 bases between the two ends. The CDR3 has 15 residues.